This TCR beta chain was recorded in a study of Ad26.COV2.S vaccination and SARS-CoV-2 variants. Study observations and caveats: After vaccination, substantial breadth of spike-specific CD8+ and CD4+ responses was reported.

Concerning this clone itself: No antigen is known for it.

The CDR3 totals 16 residues. V lost 4 bases and J 3 bases, leaving 19 bases between the germline ends. Germline V gives CDR1 LNHDA, CDR2 SQIVND (reference sequence). Sample treatment: roughly 19 received Ad26.COV2.S at low or high dose, single or two shots; 5 received placebo; per-sample allocation not given. Specimen acquisition occurred on day 63 following the initial vaccine or placebo injection. TCRdb's table, derived via immunoSEQ multiplex PCR, lists solely in-frame clones and lacks some. The table has some 390,000 clones, 75% to 90% seen once; the top ten hold 3.5%. The TCR originated in a person between 18 and 59 years old who received the Ad26.COV2.S COVID-19 vaccine or a placebo. The sequences come from peripheral blood, collected in a trial of Ad26.COV2.S vaccine versus placebo. V is TRBV19 and J is TRBJ2-7; possibly TRBD1 or TRBD2 for D (5 bases each). CDR3 in amino acids: CASSRNSGTKRYEQYF. The CDR3 DNA follows: TGTGCCAGTAGTAGGAACTCCGGGACGAAACGCTACGAGCAGTACTTC.